These T cell receptor beta chains were read from a single sample in a study of shared clonotypes between healthy human individuals. Clones were read by immunoSEQ multiplex PCR, and TCRdb kept only the in-frame ones, dropping some. The sample yields about 510,000 clones, approximately 79% seen once. The sequenced material came from PBMCs. The receptor set was obtained from a woman aged 40-49 years in good health. Some clones in this sample may be carry-over from other donors' samples. Both conserved end residues are part of each CDR3. A D gene is named only where the DNA matches it firmly. Clone size appears in some rows only: once, few, many, or a class for an expanded clone.

14	TRBV19	TRBD1	TRBJ1-5	-	TGTGCCAGTAGTAGGGGACAGAACAATCAGCCCCAGCATTTT	CASSRGQNNQPQHF
15	TRBV4-3	TRBD2	TRBJ2-1	-	TGCGCCAGCAGCCTGGGACTAGCGGGTAACAATGAGCAGTTCTTC	CASSLGLAGNNEQFF
12	TRBV19	TRBD2	TRBJ2-7	-	TGTGCCAGTGGGCTAGCGGGGTACAAGCAGTACTTC	CASGLAGYKQYF
13	TRBV4-1	-	TRBJ1-2	-	TGCGCCAGCAGCCCCCGGGCCGGCGGAGGCTACACCTTC	CASSPRAGGGYTF
13	TRBV7-9	-	TRBJ1-5	-	TGTGCCAGCAGCAACCAGGGAGATCAGCCCCAGCATTTT	CASSNQGDQPQHF
15	TRBV10-2	-	TRBJ2-7	-	TGCGCCAGCAGTGATCCAAGACAGGCAAAGTACGAGCAGTACTTC	CASSDPRQAKYEQYF
14	TRBV10-3	-	TRBJ2-7	-	TGTGCCATCGCAAAGGAACAAAGGGGCTACGAGCAGTACTTC	CAIAKEQRGYEQYF
15	TRBV5-1	-	TRBJ2-7	-	TGCGCCAGCAGCTTGCGGGGTAGCGAATCTAACGAGCAGTACTTC	CASSLRGSESNEQYF
17	TRBV25-1	TRBD1	TRBJ2-7	once	TGTGCCAGCAGTGAATGGAGGACAGGGGGCGATACGGACGAGCAGTACTTC	CASSEWRTGGDTDEQYF
14	TRBV27	-	TRBJ1-1	few	TGTGCCAGCAGATCCGGGACGGTGAACACTGAAGCTTTCTTT	CASRSGTVNTEAFF
18	TRBV7-9	TRBD2	TRBJ2-5	-	TGTGCCAGCAGTTTAACTGTGGGTGCTAGCGGGCTCGGAGAGACCCAGTACTTC	CASSLTVGASGLGETQYF
13	TRBV30	-	TRBJ2-7	-	TGTGCCTGGAGTCAGGGGCTACCGGGGGAGCAGTACTTC	CAWSQGLPGEQYF
15	TRBV5-1	-	TRBJ1-2	few	TGCGCCAGCAGCTTGGAGGGCAGTCCTAACTATGGCTACACCTTC	CASSLEGSPNYGYTF
15	TRBV10-3	-	TRBJ2-3	-	TGTGCCATCAGTGGGACCAGGTCTAGCACAGATACGCAGTATTTT	CAISGTRSSTDTQYF
13	TRBV6-6	-	TRBJ1-1	-	TGTGCCAGCAGTGTTCAGGTGCGCCCAGCCGCTTTCTTT	CASSVQVRPAAFF
16	TRBV5-4	TRBD1	TRBJ2-1	-	TGCGCCAGCAGCCATCCGGGACAGGGTGTGAGGAATGAGCAGTTCTTC	CASSHPGQGVRNEQFF
15	TRBV15	TRBD2	TRBJ2-1	-	TGTGCCACCAGCAGGAGGTCATCTAGCGGCTTTGAGCAGTTCTTC	CATSRRSSSGFEQFF
13	TRBV18	-	TRBJ2-5	-	TGTGCCAGCTCACGGCAGGGTCAGGAGACCCAGTACTTC	CASSRQGQETQYF
17	TRBV4-3	TRBD2	TRBJ2-3	-	TGCGCCAGCAGCCAAGATGGGGCGGGAGGAGGTGGAGATACGCAGTATTTT	CASSQDGAGGGGDTQYF
14	TRBV7-3	-	TRBJ2-2	once	TGTGCCAGCGAGAGACGATTGAACACCGGGGAGCTGTTTTTT	CASERRLNTGELFF
16	TRBV4-2	TRBD1	TRBJ2-2	-	TGTGCCAGCAGCCACGGGACAGGGCTTAACACCGGGGAGCTGTTTTTT	CASSHGTGLNTGELFF
15	TRBV30	-	TRBJ2-7	-	TGTGCCTGGAGTGCAGGGGGGAGTTATTCCTACGAGCAGTACTTC	CAWSAGGSYSYEQYF
12	TRBV7-9	-	TRBJ2-3	-	TGTGCCAGCAGCTCTTCCGCAGATACGCAGTATTTT	CASSSSADTQYF
15	TRBV27	TRBD1	TRBJ2-7	-	TGTGCCAGCAGTCTCCGGGACAGGGGGCCCTACGAGCAGTACTTC	CASSLRDRGPYEQYF
13	TRBV4-3	-	TRBJ1-1	-	TGCGCCAGCAGCGCTCACAGGAACACTGAAGCTTTCTTT	CASSAHRNTEAFF
13	TRBV7-2	TRBD2	TRBJ2-7	-	TGTGCCAGCAGCCCGGGACTAACCTACGAGCAGTACTTC	CASSPGLTYEQYF
15	TRBV6-6	TRBD1	TRBJ1-4	-	TGTGCCAGCAAGACTCCGACAGGGGCTGGCGAAAAACTGTTTTTT	CASKTPTGAGEKLFF